This T cell receptor beta chain was recovered during a study of T cell responses to AZD1222 COVID-19 vaccine. General study results and limits: Spike-specific TCRs gained breadth and depth after people received two AZD1222 doses.

Details on this clone: Its antigen is currently unknown.

TCRdb's table, derived via immunoSEQ multiplex PCR, lists solely in-frame clones and lacks some. There are 150,000 to 200,000 clones in the sample; around 92% occur only once, and 4.4% lies in the top ten. The CDR3 runs to 17 residues. The V gene lost 2 bases and the J gene lost 3 bases, with 16 bases spanning the gap. Germline lookup yields CDR1 LGHDT and CDR2 YNNKEL (reference sequence). This clonotype was sampled from an adult in good health. The specimen comprised peripheral blood, sampled on day 0 of MenACWY control vaccination. V usage is TRBV3-1 (or the pseudogene TRBV3-2) and J usage is TRBJ1-4; D is perhaps TRBD1 (6 bases). This chain's CDR3 is CASSQTPRGTANEKLFF. The CDR3 coding sequence is TGTGCCAGCAGCCAAACCCCCAGGGGAACAGCTAATGAAAAACTGTTTTTT.